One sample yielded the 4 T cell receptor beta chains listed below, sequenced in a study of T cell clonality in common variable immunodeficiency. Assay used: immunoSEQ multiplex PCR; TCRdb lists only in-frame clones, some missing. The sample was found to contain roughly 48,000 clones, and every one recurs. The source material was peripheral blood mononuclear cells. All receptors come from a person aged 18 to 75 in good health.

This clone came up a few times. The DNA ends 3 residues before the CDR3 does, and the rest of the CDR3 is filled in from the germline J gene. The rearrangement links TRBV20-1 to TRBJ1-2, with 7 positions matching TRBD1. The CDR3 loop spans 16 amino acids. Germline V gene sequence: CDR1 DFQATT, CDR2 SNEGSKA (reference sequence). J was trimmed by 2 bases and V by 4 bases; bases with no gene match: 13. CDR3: CSATALRGQRNYGYTF. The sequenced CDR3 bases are TGCAGTGCTACGGCCCTTCGGGGACAGCGCAACTATGGC.

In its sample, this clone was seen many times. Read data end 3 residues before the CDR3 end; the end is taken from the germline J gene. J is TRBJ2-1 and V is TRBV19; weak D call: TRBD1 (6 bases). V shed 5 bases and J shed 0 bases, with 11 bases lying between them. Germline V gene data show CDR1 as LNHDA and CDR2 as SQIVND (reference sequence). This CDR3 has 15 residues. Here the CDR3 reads CASSVRDTSYNEQFF. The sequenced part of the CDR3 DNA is TGTGCCAGTAGTGTCCGGGACACCTCCTACAATGAG.

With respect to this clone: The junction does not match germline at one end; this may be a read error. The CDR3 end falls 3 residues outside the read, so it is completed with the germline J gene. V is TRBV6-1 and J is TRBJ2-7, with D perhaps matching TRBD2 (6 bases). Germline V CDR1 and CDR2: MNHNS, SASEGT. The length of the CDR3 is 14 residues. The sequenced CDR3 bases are TGTGCCAGCACTGAAGAGCGGGTCACCTACGAG. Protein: CASTEERVTYE. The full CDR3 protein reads CASTEERVTYEQYF.

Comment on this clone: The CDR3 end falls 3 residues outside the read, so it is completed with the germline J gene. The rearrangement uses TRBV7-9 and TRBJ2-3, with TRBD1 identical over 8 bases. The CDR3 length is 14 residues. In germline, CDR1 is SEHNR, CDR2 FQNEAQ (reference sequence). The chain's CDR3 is CASSLGTGNQPQYF. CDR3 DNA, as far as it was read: TGTGCCAGCAGCTTAGGGACAGGGAATCAGCCG.